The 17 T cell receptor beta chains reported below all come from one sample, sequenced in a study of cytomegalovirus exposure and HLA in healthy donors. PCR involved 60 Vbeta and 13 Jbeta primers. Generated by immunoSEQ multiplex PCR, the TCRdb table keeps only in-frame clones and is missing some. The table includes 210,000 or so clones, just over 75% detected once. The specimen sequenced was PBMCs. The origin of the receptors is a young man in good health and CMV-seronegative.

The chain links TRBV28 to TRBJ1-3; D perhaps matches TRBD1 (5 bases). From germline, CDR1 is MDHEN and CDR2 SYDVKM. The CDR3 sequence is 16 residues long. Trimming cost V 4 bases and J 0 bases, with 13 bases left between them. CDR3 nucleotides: TGTGCCAGCAGTTCCCTGACAGATGGCTCTGGAAACACCATATATTTT. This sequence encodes CASSSLTDGSGNTIYF.

The CDR3 DNA reads TGCGCCAGCAGACTGGGGGGGGAAACTGAAGCTTTCTTT. This gives the protein CASRLGGETEAFF. The V and J genes are TRBV5-1 and TRBJ1-1; D is perhaps TRBD1 (5 bases). Trimming took off 5 bases at V and 5 bases at J, with 13 bases between the two ends. The CDR3 spans 13 residues. Germline CDR1 SGHRS, CDR2 YFSETQ. Full variable domain (rest looked up from reference TRBV5-1 and TRBJ1-1): KAGVTQTPRYLIKTRGQQVTLSCSPISGHRSVSWYQQTPGQGLQFLFEYFSETQRNKGNFPGRFSGRQFSNSRSEMNVSTLELGDSALYLCASRLGGETEAFFGQGTRLTVV.

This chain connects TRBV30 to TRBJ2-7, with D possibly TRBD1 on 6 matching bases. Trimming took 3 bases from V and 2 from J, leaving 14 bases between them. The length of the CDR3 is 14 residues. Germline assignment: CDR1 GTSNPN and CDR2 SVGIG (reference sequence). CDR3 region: CAWSSTGYTYEQYF. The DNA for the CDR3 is TGTGCCTGGAGCTCTACAGGGTATACCTACGAGCAGTACTTC. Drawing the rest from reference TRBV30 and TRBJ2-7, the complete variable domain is SQTIHQWPATLVQPVGSPLSLECTVEGTSNPNLYWYRQAAGRGLQLLFYSVGIGQISSEVPQNLSASRPQDRQFILSSKKLLLSDSGFYLCAWSSTGYTYEQYFGPGTRLTVT.

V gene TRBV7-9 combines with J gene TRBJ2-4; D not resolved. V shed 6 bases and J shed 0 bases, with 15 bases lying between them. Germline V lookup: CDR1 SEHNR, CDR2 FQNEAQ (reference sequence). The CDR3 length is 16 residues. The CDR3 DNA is TGTGCCAGCAGATCAATCAAAGCACTAGCCAAAAACATTCAGTACTTC. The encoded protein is CASRSIKALAKNIQYF.

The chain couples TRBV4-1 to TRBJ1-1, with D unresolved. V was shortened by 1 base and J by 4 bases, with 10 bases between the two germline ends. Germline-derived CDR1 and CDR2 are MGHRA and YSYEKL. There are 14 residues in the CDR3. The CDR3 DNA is TGCGCCAGCAGCCAAGTTCTAACAGCCACTGAAGCTTTCTTT. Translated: CASSQVLTATEAFF.

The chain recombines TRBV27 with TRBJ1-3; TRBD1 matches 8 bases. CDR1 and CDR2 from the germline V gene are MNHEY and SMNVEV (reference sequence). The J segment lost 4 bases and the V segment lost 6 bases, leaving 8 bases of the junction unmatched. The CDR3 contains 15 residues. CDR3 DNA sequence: TGTGCCAGCAGACCGACAGGGGCGGGAGGAAACACCATATATTTT. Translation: CASRPTGAGGNTIYF.

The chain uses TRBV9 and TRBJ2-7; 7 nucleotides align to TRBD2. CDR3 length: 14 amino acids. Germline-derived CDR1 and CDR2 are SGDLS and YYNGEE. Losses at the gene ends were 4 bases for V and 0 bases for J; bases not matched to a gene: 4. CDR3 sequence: CASSPGLNSYEQYF. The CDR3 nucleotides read TGTGCCAGCAGCCCGGGACTAAACTCCTACGAGCAGTACTTC.

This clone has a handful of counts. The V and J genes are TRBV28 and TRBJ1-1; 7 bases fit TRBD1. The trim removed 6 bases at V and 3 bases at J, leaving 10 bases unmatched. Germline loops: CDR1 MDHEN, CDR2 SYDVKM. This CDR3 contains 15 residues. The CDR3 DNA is TGTGCCAGCAGACTCTCCCGGGACAGCTACACTGAAGCTTTCTTT. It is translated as CASRLSRDSYTEAFF.

CDR3 nucleotide sequence: TGTGCCATCCCCCCAAGGGGAACCGGGGAGCTGTTTTTT. As protein: CAIPPRGTGELFF. This chain joins TRBV19 and TRBJ2-2; D may be TRBD1 (5 bases). With 10 bases removed from V and 5 bases from J, the gap between germline ends came to 14 bases. In germline, CDR1 is LNHDA, CDR2 SQIVND (reference sequence). There are 13 residues in the CDR3.

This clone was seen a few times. The CDR3 DNA reads TGTGCCAGCAGCTTCCGGACAGGGCAGGCTAATGAAAAACTGTTTTTT. It encodes CASSFRTGQANEKLFF. The genes are TRBV11-2 and TRBJ1-4; 8 positions agree with TRBD1. Trimming removed 3 bases from V and 3 bases from J; junction bases left unmatched: 6. Germline CDR1 SGHAT, CDR2 FQNNGV. The CDR3 covers 16 residues.

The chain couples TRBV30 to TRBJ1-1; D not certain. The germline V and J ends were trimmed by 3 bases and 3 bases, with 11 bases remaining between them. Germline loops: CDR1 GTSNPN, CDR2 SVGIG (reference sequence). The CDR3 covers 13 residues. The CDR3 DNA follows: TGTGCCTGGAGGAAGCGGGTTGACACTGAAGCTTTCTTT. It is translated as CAWRKRVDTEAFF.

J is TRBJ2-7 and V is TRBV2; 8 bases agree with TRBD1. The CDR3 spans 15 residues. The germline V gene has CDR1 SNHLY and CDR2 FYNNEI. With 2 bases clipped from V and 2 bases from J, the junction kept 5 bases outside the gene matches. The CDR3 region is CASSEPDRVTYEQYF. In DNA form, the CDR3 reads TGTGCCAGCAGTGAACCGGACAGGGTGACCTACGAGCAGTACTTC.

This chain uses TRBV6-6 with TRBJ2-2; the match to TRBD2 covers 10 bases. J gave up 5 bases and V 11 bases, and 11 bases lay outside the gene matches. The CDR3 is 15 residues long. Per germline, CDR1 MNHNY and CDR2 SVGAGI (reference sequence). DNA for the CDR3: TGTGCCCGACAGCGGGAGGGCCTTAGAACCGGGGAGCTGTTTTTT. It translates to CARQREGLRTGELFF.

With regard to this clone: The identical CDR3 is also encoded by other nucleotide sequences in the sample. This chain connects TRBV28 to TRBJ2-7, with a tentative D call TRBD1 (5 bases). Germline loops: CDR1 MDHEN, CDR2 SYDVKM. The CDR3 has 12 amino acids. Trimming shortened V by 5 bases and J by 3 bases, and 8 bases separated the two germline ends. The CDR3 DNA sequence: TGTGCCAGCAGTCTTCAGGGCTACGAGCAGTACTTC. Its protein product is CASSLQGYEQYF. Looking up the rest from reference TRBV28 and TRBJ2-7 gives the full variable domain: DVKVTQSSRYLVKRTGEKVFLECVQDMDHENMFWYRQDPGLGLRLIYFSYDVKMKEKGDIPEGYSVSREKKERFSLILESASTNQTSMYLCASSLQGYEQYFGPGTRLTVT.

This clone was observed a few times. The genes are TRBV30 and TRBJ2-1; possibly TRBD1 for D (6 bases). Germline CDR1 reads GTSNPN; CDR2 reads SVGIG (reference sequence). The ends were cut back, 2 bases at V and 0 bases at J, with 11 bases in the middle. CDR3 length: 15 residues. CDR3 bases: TGTGCCTGGAGTACCCAGGGGAGCTCCTACAATGAGCAGTTCTTC. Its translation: CAWSTQGSSYNEQFF.

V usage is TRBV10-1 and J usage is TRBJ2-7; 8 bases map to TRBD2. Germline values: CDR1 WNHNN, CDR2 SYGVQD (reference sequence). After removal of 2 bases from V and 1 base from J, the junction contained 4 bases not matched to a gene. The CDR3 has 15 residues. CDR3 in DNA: TGCGCCAGCAGTGAGGGGATAGCGGGATCCTACGAGCAGTACTTC. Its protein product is CASSEGIAGSYEQYF.

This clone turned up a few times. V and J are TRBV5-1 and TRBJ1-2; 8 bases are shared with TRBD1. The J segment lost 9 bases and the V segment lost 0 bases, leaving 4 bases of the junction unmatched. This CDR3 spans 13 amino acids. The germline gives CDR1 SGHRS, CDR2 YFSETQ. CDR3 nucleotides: TGCGCCAGCAGCTTGGCCCAGGGGGCTCGCTACACCTTC. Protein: CASSLAQGARYTF.